This is a list of T cell receptor beta chains from one sample in a study of T-cell reconstitution after alpha-beta-depleted transplantation in children. Each CDR3 protein gets one entry after TCRdb re-called the PCR reads with MiXCR. The table has about 98,000 distinct CDR3 sequences, more than 20% seen once; the top ten hold 20% to 25%. The source material was PBMCs, sampled before TCRalphabeta/CD19-depleted stem cell transplant. The receptors originated from a boy aged 2 to 10 with acute lymphoblastic leukemia, due to receive a stem cell transplant. Both conserved end residues are part of each CDR3. A D gene is named only where the DNA matches it firmly. Expanded clones get a size class; other rows say once, few or many, or leave the size out.

abundance,d_gene,v_gene,j_gene,CDR3nt,CDR3aa
-,TRBD2,TRBV7-2,TRBJ2-7,TGTGCCAGCAGCTTCCCTGCGGGGGGCATCAGCGAGCAGTACTTC,CASSFPAGGISEQYF
-,-,TRBV27,TRBJ2-6,TGTGCCAGCAGTTTCGGCGGGGCTGGGGCCAACGTCCTGACTTTC,CASSFGGAGANVLTF
-,TRBD1,TRBV27,TRBJ2-2,TGTGCCAGCAGTTTATTAGGACAGGGGGTAGGGACCGGGGAGCTGTTTTTT,CASSLLGQGVGTGELFF
few,-,TRBV29-1,TRBJ2-3,TGCAGCGTTGAAATCAGGAGAGGGGATACGCAGTATTTT,CSVEIRRGDTQYF
many,-,TRBV20-1,TRBJ2-1,TGCAGTGCTAGGGGGGTTGGCTCAAATGAGCAGTTCTTC,CSARGVGSNEQFF
-,-,TRBV5-1,TRBJ1-6,TGCGCCAGCTGTTGGACCGAACCCAATAATTCACCCCTCCACTTT,CASCWTEPNNSPLHF
-,TRBD2,TRBV2,TRBJ2-7,TGTGCCATTGGGGGACTAGCGGATTACGAGCAGTACTTC,CAIGGLADYEQYF
-,-,TRBV18,TRBJ2-5,TGTGCCAGCTCGCTCGACAGACAGAGGCAAGAGACCCAGTACTTC,CASSLDRQRQETQYF
few,-,TRBV4-3,TRBJ2-6,TGCGCCAGCAGCCAAGATCGCGCGGGGACTGGGGCCAACGTCCTGACTTTC,CASSQDRAGTGANVLTF
-,-,TRBV20-1,TRBJ2-7,TGCAGTGCTAGGACCATGAGTAGCTACGAGCAGTACTTC,CSARTMSSYEQYF
many,-,TRBV10-3,TRBJ2-1,TGTGCCATCAAACGGACTGGGGACGGTGAGCAGTTCTTC,CAIKRTGDGEQFF
-,TRBD2,TRBV20-1,TRBJ2-3,TGCAGGCCCGGGGGTCTAGCGGCGGCGGATACGCAGTATTTT,CRPGGLAAADTQYF
-,-,TRBV5-4,TRBJ1-1,TGTGCCAGCAGCCCGGGCCCCGACACTGAAGCTTTCTTT,CASSPGPDTEAFF
-,-,TRBV20-1,TRBJ1-1,TGCAGCGGCGACAGGCTGAACACTGAAGCTTTCTTT,CSGDRLNTEAFF
-,-,TRBV20-1,TRBJ1-1,TGCAGTGCTAGAGATATGGGGACTGAAGCTTTCTTT,CSARDMGTEAFF
few,TRBD1,TRBV28,TRBJ1-1,TGTGCCAGCAGATACAGGGGGCCGTACACTGAAGCTTTCTTT,CASRYRGPYTEAFF
few,-,TRBV12-3/TRBV12-4,TRBJ1-6,TGTGCCAGCAGCCGCGGACGGAATAATTCACCCCTCCACTTT,CASSRGRNNSPLHF
-,TRBD2,TRBV11-2,TRBJ2-4,TGTGCCAGCAGCTTCGGGGGAGGGTCCAAAAACATTCAGTACTTC,CASSFGGGSKNIQYF
-,-,TRBV20-1,TRBJ2-1,TGCAGCCTCTCTGGTGCGGACCCATTCTACAATGAGCAGTTCTTC,CSLSGADPFYNEQFF
-,-,TRBV5-1,TRBJ2-2,TGCGCCAGCAGCTTGGACCAGGTCACCGGGGAGCTGTTTTTT,CASSLDQVTGELFF
few,-,TRBV29-1,TRBJ1-2,TGCAGCGTTGAAGATCGAGGGTCTTGGGGCTACACCTTC,CSVEDRGSWGYTF
-,-,TRBV2,TRBJ2-2,TGTGCCAGCAGTGTCGGAGGAGTCGGGAACACCGGGGAGCTGTTTTTT,CASSVGGVGNTGELFF
few,TRBD2,TRBV20-1,TRBJ2-1,TGCAGTGCTGAGATTCGACTAGCGGCTCCCAATGAGCAGTTCTTC,CSAEIRLAAPNEQFF
few,-,TRBV5-1,TRBJ1-1,TGCGCCAGCAGCTTTGCGGGAGGCACTGAAGCTTTCTTT,CASSFAGGTEAFF
-,-,TRBV7-9,TRBJ1-2,TGTGCCAGCAGTCACAGGAACCCGCCCGATGAATATGGCTACACCTTC,CASSHRNPPDEYGYTF
many,TRBD2,TRBV20-1,TRBJ2-5,TGCAGTGCTGGACTAGCAGAGACCCAGTACTTC,CSAGLAETQYF
many,-,TRBV3-1,TRBJ1-5,TGTGCCAGCAGCCAAGGCCCGATTAGCAATCAGCCCCAGCATTTT,CASSQGPISNQPQHF
-,-,TRBV27,TRBJ2-1,TGTGCCAGCAGCCGACATCCGGGGACGCGGAATGAGCAGTTCTTC,CASSRHPGTRNEQFF
few,-,TRBV6-1,TRBJ1-3,TGTGCCAGCAGTGCCTCGGGGAACACCATATATTTT,CASSASGNTIYF
many,-,TRBV14,TRBJ2-7,TGTGCCAGCAGCCAAGATCCGGGAAGCTCCTACGAGCAGTACTTC,CASSQDPGSSYEQYF
many,-,TRBV7-2,TRBJ1-1,TGTGCCAGCAGCCGACCGGCAGGGTTGATGAACACTGAAGCTTTCTTT,CASSRPAGLMNTEAFF
-,-,TRBV19,TRBJ1-5,TGTGCCGGAAGACAGGATCAGCCCCAGCATTTT,CAGRQDQPQHF
few,-,TRBV10-3,TRBJ1-5,TGTGCCAGGTGGGGATGGCAGGGAAATCAGCCCCAGCATTTT,CARWGWQGNQPQHF
-,-,TRBV6-1,TRBJ2-1,TGTGCCAGCAGAATGACTCGGATCTCCTACAATGAGCAGTTCTTC,CASRMTRISYNEQFF
-,-,TRBV4-1,TRBJ2-7,TGCGCCAGCAGCCGCGGGGTGGGGGTTGAGGAGCAGTACTTC,CASSRGVGVEEQYF
few,TRBD1,TRBV5-1,TRBJ1-3,TGCGCCAGCACCAAGGACAGGGACAATGGAAACACCATATATTTT,CASTKDRDNGNTIYF
few,TRBD1,TRBV11-1,TRBJ2-6,TGTGCCAGCAGCTCCCCCCTGGACAGGGACCCTGGGGCCAACGTCCTGACTTTC,CASSSPLDRDPGANVLTF
few,TRBD2,TRBV11-1,TRBJ2-1,TGTGCCAGCAGCGGACAGGGACTAGCGTTAGAGAGCTCCTACAATGAGCAGTTCTTC,CASSGQGLALESSYNEQFF
few,TRBD2,TRBV3-1,TRBJ2-1,TGTGCCAGCAGCCCCGGGGGGGGCCACAATGAGCAGTTCTTC,CASSPGGGHNEQFF
few,-,TRBV7-2,TRBJ2-1,TGTGCCAGCATCGGACGGGCAGGGTCCTACAATGAGCAGTTCTTC,CASIGRAGSYNEQFF
-,-,TRBV3-1,TRBJ2-1,TGTGCCAGCAGCCAAAGAGCATCGGGGACCCAGTTCTTC,CASSQRASGTQFF
-,TRBD1,TRBV7-2,TRBJ1-2,TGTGCCAGCAGCTCCACGACAGGGTACTATGGCTACACCTTC,CASSSTTGYYGYTF
-,TRBD1,TRBV6-1,TRBJ1-2,TGTGCCAGCAGCAAAGGACCGGGACAGGCTTATGGCTACACCTTC,CASSKGPGQAYGYTF
many,TRBD2,TRBV4-3,TRBJ2-3,TGCGCCAGCAGCCGAGTGACTAGCGGGAGTCAAGATACGCAGTATTTT,CASSRVTSGSQDTQYF
few,TRBD2,TRBV20-1,TRBJ2-5,TGCAGTGCCACCGATCCCGGGGGGAGAAAGACCCAGTACTTC,CSATDPGGRKTQYF
-,-,TRBV29-1,TRBJ1-1,TGCAGCGTTGAAGGGACAACAGCGAACACTGAAGCTTTCTTT,CSVEGTTANTEAFF
-,TRBD2,TRBV28,TRBJ2-5,TGTGCCAGCAGAGCGCAGGCCGGGACTAGCCTCCAAGAGACCCAGTACTTC,CASRAQAGTSLQETQYF
-,TRBD2,TRBV5-1,TRBJ2-3,TGCGTCAGCAGCCCCCGGACTAGCGGAGGAACAGATACGCAGTATTTT,CVSSPRTSGGTDTQYF
-,TRBD1,TRBV19,TRBJ2-5,TGTGCCAGTAGTAAAGCAGGGACAGGGATGGAGACCCAGTACTTC,CASSKAGTGMETQYF